This TCR beta chain was profiled in a study of T cells in Graves' hyperthyroidism and ophthalmopathy. Findings and caveats of the study: Blood held most thyroid clonotypes expanded above 0.001 frequency.

This clonotype has at least ten counts. Antigen specificity is unknown. Amplification of TCR beta CDR3 regions was performed using RNA transcripts as template. TCR CDR3 underwent first-round RT-PCR with the HTBI primer set. TCRdb independently ran MiXCR on the multiplex PCR reads; one entry per CDR3 protein. The sample includes approximately 610,000 distinct CDR3 sequences, roughly 17% of them seen just once. Germline-derived CDR1 and CDR2 are LGHDT and YNNKEL (reference sequence). Trimming took off 4 bases at V and 8 bases at J, with 11 bases between the two ends. The CDR3 covers 12 residues. Sequencing used blood. This clonotype originated in a woman aged 18-30 years with Graves' hyperthyroidism. The genes are TRBV3-1 and TRBJ1-2; perhaps TRBD1 as D (5 bases). CDR3 nucleotide sequence: TGTGCCAGCAGCCCTGGGGGTGACGGCTACACCTTC. Its protein product is CASSPGGDGYTF.